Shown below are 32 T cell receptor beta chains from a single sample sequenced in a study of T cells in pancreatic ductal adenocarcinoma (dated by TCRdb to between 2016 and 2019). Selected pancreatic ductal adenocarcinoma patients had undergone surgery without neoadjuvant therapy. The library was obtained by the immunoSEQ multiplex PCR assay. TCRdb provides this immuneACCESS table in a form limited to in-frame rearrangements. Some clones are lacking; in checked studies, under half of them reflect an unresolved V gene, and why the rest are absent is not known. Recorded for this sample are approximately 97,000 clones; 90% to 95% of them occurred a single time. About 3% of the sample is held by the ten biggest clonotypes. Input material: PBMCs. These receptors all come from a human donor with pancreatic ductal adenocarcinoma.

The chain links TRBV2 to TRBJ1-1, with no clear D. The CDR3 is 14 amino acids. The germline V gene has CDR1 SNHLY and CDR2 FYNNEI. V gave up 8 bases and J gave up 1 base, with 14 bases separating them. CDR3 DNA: TGTGCCAGCGAGGAGAACCTGGGGAACACTGAAGCTTTCTTT. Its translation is CASEENLGNTEAFF.

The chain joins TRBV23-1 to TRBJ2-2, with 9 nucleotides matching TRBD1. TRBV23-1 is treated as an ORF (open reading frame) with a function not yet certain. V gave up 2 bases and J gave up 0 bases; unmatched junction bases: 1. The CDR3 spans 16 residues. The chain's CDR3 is CASSQGTGTNTGELFF. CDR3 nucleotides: TGCGCCAGCAGTCAAGGGACAGGGACGAACACCGGGGAGCTGTTTTTT.

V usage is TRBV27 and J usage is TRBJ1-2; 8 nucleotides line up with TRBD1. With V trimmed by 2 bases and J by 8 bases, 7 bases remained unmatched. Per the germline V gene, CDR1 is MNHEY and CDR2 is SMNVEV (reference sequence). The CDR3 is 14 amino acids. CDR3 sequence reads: CASSLDRGGVGYTF. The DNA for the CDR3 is TGTGCCAGCAGTTTAGACAGGGGTGGGGTCGGCTACACCTTC.

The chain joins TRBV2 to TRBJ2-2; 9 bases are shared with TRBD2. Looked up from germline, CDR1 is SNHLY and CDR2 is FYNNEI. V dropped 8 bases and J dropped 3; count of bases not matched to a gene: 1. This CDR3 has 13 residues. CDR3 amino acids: CASEREDTGELFF. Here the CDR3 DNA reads TGTGCCAGCGAGCGGGAGGACACCGGGGAGCTGTTTTTT.

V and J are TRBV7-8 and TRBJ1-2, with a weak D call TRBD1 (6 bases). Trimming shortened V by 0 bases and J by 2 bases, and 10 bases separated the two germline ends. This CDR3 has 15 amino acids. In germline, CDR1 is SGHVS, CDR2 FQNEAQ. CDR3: CASSLAPGHNYGYTF. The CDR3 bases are TGTGCCAGCAGCTTAGCCCCGGGACACAACTATGGCTACACCTTC.

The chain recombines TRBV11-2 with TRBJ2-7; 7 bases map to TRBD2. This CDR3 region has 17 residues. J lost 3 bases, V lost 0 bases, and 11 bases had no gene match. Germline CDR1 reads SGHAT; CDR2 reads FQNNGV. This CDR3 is CASSLEGSSGIVYEQYF. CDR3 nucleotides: TGTGCCAGCAGCTTAGAAGGATCTAGCGGAATTGTCTACGAGCAGTACTTC.

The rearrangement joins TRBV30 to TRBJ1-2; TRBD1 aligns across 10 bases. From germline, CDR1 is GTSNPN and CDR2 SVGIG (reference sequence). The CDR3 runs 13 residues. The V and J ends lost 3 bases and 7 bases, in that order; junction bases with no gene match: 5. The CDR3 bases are TGTGCCTGGAGCGGGACAGGGGTATTTGGCTACACCTTC. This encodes CAWSGTGVFGYTF.

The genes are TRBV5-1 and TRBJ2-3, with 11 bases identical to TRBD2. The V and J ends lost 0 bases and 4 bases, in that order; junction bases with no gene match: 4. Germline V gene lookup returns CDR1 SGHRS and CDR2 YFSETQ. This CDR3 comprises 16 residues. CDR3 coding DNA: TGCGCCAGCAGCTTGGGACTAGCGGGAACAGCAGATACGCAGTATTTT. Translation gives CASSLGLAGTADTQYF.

CDR3 amino acids: CASSRRTEISTDTQYF. The CDR3 DNA reads as TGTGCCAGCTCACGACGGACAGAGATAAGCACAGATACGCAGTATTTT. The chain couples TRBV18 to TRBJ2-3; the D gene is possibly TRBD1 (6 bases). Trimming removed 4 bases at V and 0 bases at J, with 14 bases between. The CDR3 covers 16 residues. Looked up from germline, CDR1 is KGHSH and CDR2 is LQKENI.

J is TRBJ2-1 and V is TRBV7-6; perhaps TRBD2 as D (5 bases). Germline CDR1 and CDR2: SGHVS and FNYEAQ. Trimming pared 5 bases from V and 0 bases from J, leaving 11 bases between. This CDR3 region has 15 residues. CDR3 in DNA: TGTGCCAGCAGCCAAGAGCGGAGCTCCTACAATGAGCAGTTCTTC. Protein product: CASSQERSSYNEQFF.

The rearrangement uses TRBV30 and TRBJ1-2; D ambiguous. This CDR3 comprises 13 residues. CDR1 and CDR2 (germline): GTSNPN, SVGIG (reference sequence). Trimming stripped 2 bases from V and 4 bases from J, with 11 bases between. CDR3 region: CAWSLVLPYGYTF. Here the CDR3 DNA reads TGTGCCTGGAGTCTAGTCCTCCCCTATGGCTACACCTTC. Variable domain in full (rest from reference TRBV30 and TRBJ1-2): SQTIHQWPATLVQPVGSPLSLECTVEGTSNPNLYWYRQAAGRGLQLLFYSVGIGQISSEVPQNLSASRPQDRQFILSSKKLLLSDSGFYLCAWSLVLPYGYTFGSGTRLTVV.

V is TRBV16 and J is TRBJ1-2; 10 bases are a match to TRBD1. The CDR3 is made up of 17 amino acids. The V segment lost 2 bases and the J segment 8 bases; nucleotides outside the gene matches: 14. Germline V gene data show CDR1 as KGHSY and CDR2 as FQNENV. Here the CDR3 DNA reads TGTGCCAGCAGCCAAGAATCTAGTGGGACAGGGGCGAGAGGCTACACCTTC. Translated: CASSQESSGTGARGYTF.

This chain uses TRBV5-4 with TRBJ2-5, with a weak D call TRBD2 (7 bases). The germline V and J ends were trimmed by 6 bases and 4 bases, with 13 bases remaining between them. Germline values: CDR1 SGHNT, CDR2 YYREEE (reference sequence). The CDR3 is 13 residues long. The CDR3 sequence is CASTWGGGETQYF. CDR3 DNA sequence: TGTGCCAGCACATGGGGGGGCGGAGAGACCCAGTACTTC.

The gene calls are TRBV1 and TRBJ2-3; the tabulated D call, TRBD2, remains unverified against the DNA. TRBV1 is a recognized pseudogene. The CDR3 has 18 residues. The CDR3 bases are TGCACCAGCAGCCAAGATCGGGCTAGCGGGTCTAGCACAGATACGCAGTATTTT. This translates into CTSSQDRASGSSTDTQYF.

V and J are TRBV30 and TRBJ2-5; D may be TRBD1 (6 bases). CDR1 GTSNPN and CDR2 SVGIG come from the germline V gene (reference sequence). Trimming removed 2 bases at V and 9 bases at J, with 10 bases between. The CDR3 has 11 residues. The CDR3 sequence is CAWSRWGPQYF. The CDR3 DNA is TGTGCCTGGAGTCGATGGGGGCCCCAGTACTTC.

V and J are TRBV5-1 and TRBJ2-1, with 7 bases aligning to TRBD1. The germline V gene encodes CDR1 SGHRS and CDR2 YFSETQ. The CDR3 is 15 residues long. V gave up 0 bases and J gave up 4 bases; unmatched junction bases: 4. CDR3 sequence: CASSLEGQSYNEQFF. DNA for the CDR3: TGCGCCAGCAGCTTGGAGGGACAGAGTTACAATGAGCAGTTCTTC.

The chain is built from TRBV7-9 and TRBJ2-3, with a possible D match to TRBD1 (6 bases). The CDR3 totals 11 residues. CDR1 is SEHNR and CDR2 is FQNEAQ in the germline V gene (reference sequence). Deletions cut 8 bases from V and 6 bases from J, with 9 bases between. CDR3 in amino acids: CASSQGDTQYF. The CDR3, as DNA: TGTGCCAGCTCCCAGGGGGATACGCAGTATTTT. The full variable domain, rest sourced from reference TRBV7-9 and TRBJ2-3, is DTGVSQNPRHKITKRGQNVTFRCDPISEHNRLYWYRQTLGQGPEFLTYFQNEAQLEKSRLLSDRFSAERPKGSFSTLEIQRTEQGDSAMYLCASSQGDTQYFGPGTRLTVL.

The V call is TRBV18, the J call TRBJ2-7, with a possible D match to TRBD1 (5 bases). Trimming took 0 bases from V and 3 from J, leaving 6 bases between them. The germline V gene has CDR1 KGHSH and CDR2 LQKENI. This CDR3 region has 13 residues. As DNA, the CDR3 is TGTGCCAGCTCACCACCAGGACACTACGAGCAGTACTTC. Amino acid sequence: CASSPPGHYEQYF.

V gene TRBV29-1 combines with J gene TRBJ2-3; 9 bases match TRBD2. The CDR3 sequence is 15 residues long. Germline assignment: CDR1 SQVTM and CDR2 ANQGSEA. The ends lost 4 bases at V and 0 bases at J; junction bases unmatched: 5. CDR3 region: CSVVFSGGSTDTQYF. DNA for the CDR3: TGCAGCGTTGTTTTTAGCGGGGGAAGCACAGATACGCAGTATTTT.

The CDR3 DNA is TGTGCCAGCAGTGAATCGCCGGGAAAAAGCACAGATACGCAGTATTTT. This encodes CASSESPGKSTDTQYF. The chain has TRBV25-1 and TRBJ2-3, with a tentative D call TRBD2 (5 bases). The CDR3 runs to 16 residues. Germline lookup yields CDR1 MGHDK and CDR2 SYGVNS. Trimming left V 1 base short and J 0 bases short, with 11 bases between.

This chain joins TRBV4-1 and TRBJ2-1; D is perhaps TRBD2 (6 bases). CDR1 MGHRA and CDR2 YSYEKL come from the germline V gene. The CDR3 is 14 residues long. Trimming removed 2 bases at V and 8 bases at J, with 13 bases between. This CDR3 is CASSQYGSSYEQFF. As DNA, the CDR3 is TGCGCCAGCAGCCAATACGGGAGTTCTTATGAGCAGTTCTTC.

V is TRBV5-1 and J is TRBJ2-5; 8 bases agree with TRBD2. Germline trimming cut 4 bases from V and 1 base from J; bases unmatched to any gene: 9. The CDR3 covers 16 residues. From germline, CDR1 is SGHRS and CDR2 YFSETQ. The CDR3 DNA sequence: TGCGCCAGCAGCGAAACCCCTAGCGGGCCCCAAGAGACCCAGTACTTC. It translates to CASSETPSGPQETQYF.

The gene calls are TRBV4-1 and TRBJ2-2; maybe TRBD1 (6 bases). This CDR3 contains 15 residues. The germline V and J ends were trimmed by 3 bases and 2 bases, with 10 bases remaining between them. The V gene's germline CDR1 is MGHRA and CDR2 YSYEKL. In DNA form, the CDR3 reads TGCGCCAGCAGCCAGAGGACAGAAAACACCGGGGAGCTGTTTTTT. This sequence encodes CASSQRTENTGELFF.

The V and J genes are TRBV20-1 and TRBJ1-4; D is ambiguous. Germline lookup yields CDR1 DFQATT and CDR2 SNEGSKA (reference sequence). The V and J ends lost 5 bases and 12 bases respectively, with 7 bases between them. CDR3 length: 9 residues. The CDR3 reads CSADVELFF. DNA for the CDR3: TGCAGTGCTGATGTAGAACTGTTTTTT.

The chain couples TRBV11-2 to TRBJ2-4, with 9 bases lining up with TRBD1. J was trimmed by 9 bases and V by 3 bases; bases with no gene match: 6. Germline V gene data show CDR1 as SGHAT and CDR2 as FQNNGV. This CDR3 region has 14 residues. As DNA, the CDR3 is TGTGCCAGCAGCTTGGGACAGGGTAGTGTCATTCAGTACTTC. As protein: CASSLGQGSVIQYF.

This chain's CDR3 is CASTRDRLNYGYTF. CDR3 bases: TGTGCCAGCACCCGGGACAGACTTAACTATGGCTACACCTTC. The rearrangement uses TRBV2 and TRBJ1-2; 7 bases map to TRBD1. Unmatched junction bases numbered 6, after V lost 7 bases and J lost 1 base. The CDR3 contains 14 residues. The germline V gene has CDR1 SNHLY and CDR2 FYNNEI.

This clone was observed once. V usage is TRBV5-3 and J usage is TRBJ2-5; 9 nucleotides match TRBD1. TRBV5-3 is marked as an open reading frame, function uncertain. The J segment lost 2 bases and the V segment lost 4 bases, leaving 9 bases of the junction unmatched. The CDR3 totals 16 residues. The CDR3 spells CARSRRDREGQETQYF. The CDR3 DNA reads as TGTGCCAGAAGCCGGAGGGACAGGGAAGGGCAAGAGACCCAGTACTTC.

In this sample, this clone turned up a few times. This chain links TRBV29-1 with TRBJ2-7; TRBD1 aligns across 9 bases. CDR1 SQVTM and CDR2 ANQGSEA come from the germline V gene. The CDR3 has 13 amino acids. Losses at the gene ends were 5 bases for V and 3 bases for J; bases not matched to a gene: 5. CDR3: CSVSTGGGYEQYF. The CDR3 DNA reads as TGCAGCGTTTCGACAGGGGGAGGCTACGAGCAGTACTTC.

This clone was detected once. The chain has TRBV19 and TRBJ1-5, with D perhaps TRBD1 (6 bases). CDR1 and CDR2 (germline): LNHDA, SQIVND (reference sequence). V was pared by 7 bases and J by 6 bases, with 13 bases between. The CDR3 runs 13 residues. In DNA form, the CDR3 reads TGTGCCAGTACCGGGGGGCTAAGTCAGCCCCAGCATTTT. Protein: CASTGGLSQPQHF. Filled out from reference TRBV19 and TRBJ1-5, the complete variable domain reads DGGITQSPKYLFRKEGQNVTLSCEQNLNHDAMYWYRQDPGQGLRLIYYSQIVNDFQKGDIAEGYSVSREKKESFPLTVTSAQKNPTAFYLCASTGGLSQPQHFGDGTRLSIL.

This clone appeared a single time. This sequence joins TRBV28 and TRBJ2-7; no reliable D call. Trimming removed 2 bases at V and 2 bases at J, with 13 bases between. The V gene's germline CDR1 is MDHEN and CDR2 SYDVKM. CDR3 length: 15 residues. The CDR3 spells CASSLGAAIAYEQYF. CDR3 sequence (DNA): TGTGCCAGCAGTTTAGGAGCAGCCATCGCCTACGAGCAGTACTTC.

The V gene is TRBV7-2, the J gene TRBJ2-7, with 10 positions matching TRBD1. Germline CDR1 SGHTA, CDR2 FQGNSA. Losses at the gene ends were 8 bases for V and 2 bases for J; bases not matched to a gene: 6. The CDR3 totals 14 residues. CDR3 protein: CASQPGTGAYEQYF. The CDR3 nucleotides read TGTGCCAGCCAACCCGGGACAGGGGCCTACGAGCAGTACTTC. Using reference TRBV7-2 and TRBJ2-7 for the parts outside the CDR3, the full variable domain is GAGVSQSPSNKVTEKGKDVELRCDPISGHTALYWYRQSLGQGLEFLIYFQGNSAPDKSGLPSDRFSAERTGGSVSTLTIQRTQQEDSAVYLCASQPGTGAYEQYFGPGTRLTVT.

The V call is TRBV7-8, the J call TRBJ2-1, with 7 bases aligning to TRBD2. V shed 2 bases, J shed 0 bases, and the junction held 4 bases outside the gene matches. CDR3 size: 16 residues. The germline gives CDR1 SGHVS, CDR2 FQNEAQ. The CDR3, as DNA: TGTGCCAGCAGCTTATCAGCGGGACTCTCCTACAATGAGCAGTTCTTC. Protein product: CASSLSAGLSYNEQFF.